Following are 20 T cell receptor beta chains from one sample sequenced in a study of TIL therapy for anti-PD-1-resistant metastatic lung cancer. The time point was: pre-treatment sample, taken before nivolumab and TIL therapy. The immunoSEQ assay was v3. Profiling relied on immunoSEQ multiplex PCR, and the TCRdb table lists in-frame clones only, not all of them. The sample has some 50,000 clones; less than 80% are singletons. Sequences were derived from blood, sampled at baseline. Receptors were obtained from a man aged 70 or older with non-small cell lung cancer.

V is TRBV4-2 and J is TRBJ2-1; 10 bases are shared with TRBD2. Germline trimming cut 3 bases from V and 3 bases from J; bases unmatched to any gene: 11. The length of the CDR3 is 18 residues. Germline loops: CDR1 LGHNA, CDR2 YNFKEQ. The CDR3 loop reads CASSQGPNPSGSYNEQFF. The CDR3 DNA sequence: TGTGCCAGCAGCCAGGGTCCTAACCCTAGCGGGAGCTACAATGAGCAGTTCTTC.

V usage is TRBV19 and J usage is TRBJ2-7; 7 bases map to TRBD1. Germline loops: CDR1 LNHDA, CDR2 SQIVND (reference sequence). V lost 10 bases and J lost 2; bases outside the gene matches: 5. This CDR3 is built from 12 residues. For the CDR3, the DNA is TGTGCCACCATCGGACAGGCCTACGAGCAGTACTTC. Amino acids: CATIGQAYEQYF.

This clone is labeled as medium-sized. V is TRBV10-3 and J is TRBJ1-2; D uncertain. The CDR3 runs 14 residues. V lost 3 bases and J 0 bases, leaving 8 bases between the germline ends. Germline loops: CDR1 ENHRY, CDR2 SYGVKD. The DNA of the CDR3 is TGTGCCATCAGTGAACTGCCGACTAACTATGGCTACACCTTC. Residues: CAISELPTNYGYTF.

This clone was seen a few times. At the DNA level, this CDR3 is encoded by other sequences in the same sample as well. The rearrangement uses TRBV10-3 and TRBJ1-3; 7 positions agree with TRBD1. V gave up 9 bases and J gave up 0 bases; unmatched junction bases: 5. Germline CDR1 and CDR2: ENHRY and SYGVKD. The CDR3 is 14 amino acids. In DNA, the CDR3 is TGTGCCATACGGGACAGAGACTCTGGAAACACCATATATTTT. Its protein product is CAIRDRDSGNTIYF.

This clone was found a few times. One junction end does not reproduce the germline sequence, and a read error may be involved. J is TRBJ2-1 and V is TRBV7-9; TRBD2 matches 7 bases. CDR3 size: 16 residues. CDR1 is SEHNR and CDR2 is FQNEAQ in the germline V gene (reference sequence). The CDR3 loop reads CASIPSGTISHNEQFF. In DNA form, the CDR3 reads TGTGCCAGCATCCCTTCCGGGACTATCTCCCACAATGAGCAGTTCTTC.

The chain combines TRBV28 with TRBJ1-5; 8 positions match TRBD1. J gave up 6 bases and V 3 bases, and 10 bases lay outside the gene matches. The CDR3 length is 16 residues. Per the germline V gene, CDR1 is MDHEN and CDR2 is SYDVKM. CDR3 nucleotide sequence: TGTGCCAGCAGTTTCACCGGGCTACAGGGGGGTCAGCCCCAGCATTTT. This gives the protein CASSFTGLQGGQPQHF.

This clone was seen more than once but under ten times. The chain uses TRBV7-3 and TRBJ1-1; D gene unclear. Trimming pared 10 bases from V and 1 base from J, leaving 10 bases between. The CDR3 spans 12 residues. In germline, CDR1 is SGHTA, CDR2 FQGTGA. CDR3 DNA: TGTGCCACAGGAAACTCGAACACTGAAGCTTTCTTT. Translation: CATGNSNTEAFF.

The CDR3 region has the DNA TGTGCCAGCAGCGGTGGTGGGAGTAGCACCTACGAGCAGTACTTC. It is translated as CASSGGGSSTYEQYF. The J gene is TRBJ2-7, the V gene TRBV4-2; the D gene is possibly TRBD2 (5 bases). The CDR3 spans 15 residues. Trimming stripped 5 bases from V and 2 bases from J, with 16 bases between. The germline V gene has CDR1 LGHNA and CDR2 YNFKEQ.

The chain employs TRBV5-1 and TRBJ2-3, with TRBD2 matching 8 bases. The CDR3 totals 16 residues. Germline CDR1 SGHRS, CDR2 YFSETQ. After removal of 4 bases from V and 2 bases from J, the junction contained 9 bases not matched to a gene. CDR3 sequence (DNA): TGCGCCAGCAGCGACGGGACTAGGGGAGTCACAGATACGCAGTATTTT. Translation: CASSDGTRGVTDTQYF.

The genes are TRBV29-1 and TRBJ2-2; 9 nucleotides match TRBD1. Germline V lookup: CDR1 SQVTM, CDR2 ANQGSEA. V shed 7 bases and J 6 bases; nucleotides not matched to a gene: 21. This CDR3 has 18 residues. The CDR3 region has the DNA TGCAGCGCTAAGGACAGGGGCAGAACGGGCGCGTCATCCGGGGAGCTGTTTTTT. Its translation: CSAKDRGRTGASSGELFF.

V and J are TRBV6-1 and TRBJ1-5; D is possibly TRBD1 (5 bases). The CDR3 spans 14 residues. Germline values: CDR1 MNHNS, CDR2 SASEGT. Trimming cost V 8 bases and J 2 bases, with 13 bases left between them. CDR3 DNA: TGTGCCAGCGGGGGGTTGGGGCGCAATCAGCCCCAGCATTTT. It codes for CASGGLGRNQPQHF.

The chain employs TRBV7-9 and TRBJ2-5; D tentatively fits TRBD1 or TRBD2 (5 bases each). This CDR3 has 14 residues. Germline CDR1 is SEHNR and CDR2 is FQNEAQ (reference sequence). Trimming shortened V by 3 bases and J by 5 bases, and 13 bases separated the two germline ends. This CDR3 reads CASSFTGARETQYF. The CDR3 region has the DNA TGTGCCAGCAGCTTTACCGGGGCCCGGGAGACCCAGTACTTC.

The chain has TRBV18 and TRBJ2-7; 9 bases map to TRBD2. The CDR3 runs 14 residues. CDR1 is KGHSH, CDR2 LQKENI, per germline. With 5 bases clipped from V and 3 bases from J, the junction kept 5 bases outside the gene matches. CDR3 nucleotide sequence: TGTGCCAGCTCAACCGGGACTAGCTTCTACGAGCAGTACTTC. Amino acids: CASSTGTSFYEQYF. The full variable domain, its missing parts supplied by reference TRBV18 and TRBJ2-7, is NAGVMQNPRHLVRRRGQEARLRCSPMKGHSHVYWYRQLPEEGLKFMVYLQKENIIDESGMPKERFSAEFPKEGPSILRIQQVVRGDSAAYFCASSTGTSFYEQYFGPGTRLTVT.

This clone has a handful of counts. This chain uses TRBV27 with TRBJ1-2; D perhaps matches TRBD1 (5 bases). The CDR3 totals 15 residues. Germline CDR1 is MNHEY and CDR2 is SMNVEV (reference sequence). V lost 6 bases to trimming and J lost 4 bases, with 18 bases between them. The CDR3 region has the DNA TGTGCCAGCAGCCCTTCGGGACGGAGTATCTATGGCTACACCTTC. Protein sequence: CASSPSGRSIYGYTF.

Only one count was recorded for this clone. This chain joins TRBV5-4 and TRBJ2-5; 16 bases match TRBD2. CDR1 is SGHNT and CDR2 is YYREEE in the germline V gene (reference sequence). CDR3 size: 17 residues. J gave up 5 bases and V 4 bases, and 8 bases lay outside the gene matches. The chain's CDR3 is CASSPGLAGGPGETQYF. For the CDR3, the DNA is TGTGCCAGCAGCCCGGGACTAGCGGGAGGGCCGGGGGAGACCCAGTACTTC.

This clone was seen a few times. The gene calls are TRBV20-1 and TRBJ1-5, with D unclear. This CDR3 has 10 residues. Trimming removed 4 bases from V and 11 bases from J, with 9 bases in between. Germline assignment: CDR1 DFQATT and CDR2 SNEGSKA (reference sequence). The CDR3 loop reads CSATLEAQHF. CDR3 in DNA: TGCAGTGCTACCCTAGAAGCCCAGCATTTT.

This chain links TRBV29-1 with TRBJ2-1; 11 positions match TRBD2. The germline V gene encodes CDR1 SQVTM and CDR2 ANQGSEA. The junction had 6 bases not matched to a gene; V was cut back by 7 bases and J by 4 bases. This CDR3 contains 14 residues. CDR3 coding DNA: TGCAGCGCTGCACTAGCGGGAGATTACAATGAGCAGTTCTTC. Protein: CSAALAGDYNEQFF.

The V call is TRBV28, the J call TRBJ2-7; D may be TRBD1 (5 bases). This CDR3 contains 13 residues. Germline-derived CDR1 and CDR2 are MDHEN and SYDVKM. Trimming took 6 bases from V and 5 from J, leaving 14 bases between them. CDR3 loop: CASSPYDSDEQYF. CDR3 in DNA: TGTGCCAGCAGCCCCTACGACAGCGACGAGCAGTACTTC.

The CDR3 coding sequence is TGTGCCACCAGCAGAGATATGAGGCTACCCCGCACAGATACGCAGTATTTT. This codes for CATSRDMRLPRTDTQYF. The chain joins TRBV15 to TRBJ2-3; D remains unclear. The germline gives CDR1 LNHNV, CDR2 YYDKDF (reference sequence). This CDR3 comprises 17 residues. V gave up 0 bases and J gave up 1 base, with 14 bases separating them.

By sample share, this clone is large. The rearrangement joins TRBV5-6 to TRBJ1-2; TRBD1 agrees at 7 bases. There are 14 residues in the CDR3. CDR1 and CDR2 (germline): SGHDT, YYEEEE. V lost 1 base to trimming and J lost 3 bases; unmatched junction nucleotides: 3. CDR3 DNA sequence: TGTGCCAGCAGCTTGATAGGGGGCGACTATGGCTACACCTTC. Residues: CASSLIGGDYGYTF.